The clone carrying this TCR beta chain was seen repeatedly, ten times or more. Its antigen is unknown. The record originates from a study of response to subunit inactivated influenza vaccine. General observations from the study: Every seasonal influenza vaccination brings in few new T cells, the authors suggested.

The CDR3 loop spans 13 amino acids. Trimming cost V 0 bases and J 9 bases, with 6 bases left between them. The germline V gene encodes CDR1 LNHNV and CDR2 YYDKDF (reference sequence). TCRdb itself ran the RT-PCR reads through MiXCR, one entry per CDR3 protein. The table has about 650,000 distinct CDR3 sequences, 15% to 18% seen once. This clonotype was sampled from a middle-aged man who received an inactivated influenza vaccine. Here the sequenced sample was PBMCs from blood, taken 11 to 12 days after vaccination. The genes are TRBV15 and TRBJ1-6; D is uncertain. The DNA for the CDR3 is TGTGCCACCAGCAGAGATATGATTTCACCCCTCCACTTT. Translation: CATSRDMISPLHF.